A single sample gave rise to the 13 T cell receptor beta chains below, sequenced in a study of read filtering for tumor transcriptome and immune sequencing. The library was built from 400 ng RNA with molecular barcoded adaptors for alpha/delta and beta/gamma chains. TCRdb analysed the reads with MiXCR anew, one entry per CDR3 protein. The profile shows some 40,000 distinct CDR3 sequences, approximately 10% of them singletons. The sample comprised a population of CD138-negative cells sorted from bone marrow. The receptor source for this set is a donor at least 40 years old with multiple myeloma.

In its sample, this clonotype was seen many times. This chain uses TRBV7-9 with TRBJ1-2, with 9 bases identical to TRBD1. Germline trimming cut 1 base from V and 6 bases from J; bases unmatched to any gene: 0. Germline CDR1 is SEHNR and CDR2 is FQNEAQ (reference sequence). CDR3 length: 13 amino acids. CDR3: CASSLGDRDGYTF. Written as DNA, the CDR3 is TGTGCCAGCAGCTTAGGGGACAGGGATGGCTACACCTTC.

This clonotype was found a few times. A far more abundant clone sits one base away, making this likely a read error. The chain joins TRBV20-1 to TRBJ2-7; either TRBD1 or TRBD2 may supply D (6 bases each). Trimming took 0 bases from V and 7 from J, leaving 19 bases between them. The germline V gene has CDR1 DFQATT and CDR2 SNEGSKA (reference sequence). The CDR3 spans 15 residues. The CDR3 protein is CSAREGGKSYNEQYF. DNA for the CDR3: TGCAGTGCTAGAGAAGGGGGGAAAAGTTACAATGAGCAGTACTTC.

This clonotype was counted at least ten times. The chain uses TRBV27 and TRBJ2-7, with TRBD1 matching 7 bases. V trimming: 5 bases; J trimming: 3 bases; junction bases outside the gene matches: 7. CDR1 is MNHEY, CDR2 SMNVEV, per germline (reference sequence). The CDR3 is 14 amino acids. This CDR3 reads CASSKPGQNYEQYF. The CDR3 DNA reads TGTGCCAGCAGTAAGCCGGGACAGAACTACGAGCAGTACTTC.

This clonotype has at least ten counts. J is TRBJ1-2 and V is TRBV5-4; TRBD1 agrees at 11 bases. Germline CDR1 SGHNT, CDR2 YYREEE (reference sequence). The trim removed 2 bases at V and 14 bases at J, leaving 8 bases unmatched. This CDR3 contains 13 residues. DNA for the CDR3: TGTGCCAGCAGCTTCGGGACAGGGGGGGATAAGACCTTC. It is translated as CASSFGTGGDKTF.

With regard to this clonotype: Given a much more abundant clone one base away, this may be a read error. The rearrangement joins TRBV20-1 to TRBJ2-1, with D maybe TRBD1 (6 bases). The V gene's germline CDR1 is DFQATT and CDR2 SNEGSKA (reference sequence). The CDR3 sequence is 13 residues long. CDR3 DNA: TGCAGTGCTAGATGGGGGCTTCGCGATGAGAAGTTCTTC. This encodes CSARWGLRDEKFF.

As to this clonotype: A read error may account for a junction end that differs from germline. This chain connects TRBV10-2 to TRBJ2-3, with a tentative D call TRBD2 (6 bases). The CDR3 is made up of 16 amino acids. Germline V gene data show CDR1 as WSHSY and CDR2 as SAAADI. The CDR3 DNA sequence: TGTGCCATCAGTGCGGACCCTAGCGAGGCCACAGATACGCAGTATTTT. Translated, it gives CAISADPSEATDTQYF.

The sample holds many counts of this clonotype. The gene calls are TRBV5-1 and TRBJ2-7, with unresolved D. This CDR3 is built from 16 residues. Germline V CDR1 and CDR2: SGHRS, YFSETQ. Deletions cut 5 bases from V and 3 bases from J, with 21 bases between. CDR3: CASRTGPSTSNYEQYF. CDR3 sequence (DNA): TGCGCCAGCAGGACCGGGCCCTCCACGTCCAACTACGAGCAGTACTTC.

This clonotype was picked up many times. The chain carries TRBV3-1 and TRBJ2-6; 9 nucleotides match TRBD1. With V trimmed by 1 base and J by 2 bases, 0 bases remained unmatched. CDR1 is LGHDT and CDR2 is YNNKEL in the germline V gene (reference sequence). CDR3 length: 16 residues. This CDR3 reads CASSQGTGAGANVLTF. The CDR3 nucleotides read TGTGCCAGCAGCCAAGGGACAGGGGCTGGGGCCAACGTCCTGACTTTC. Full variable domain (rest looked up from reference TRBV3-1 and TRBJ2-6): DTAVSQTPKYLVTQMGNDKSIKCEQNLGHDTMYWYKQDSKKFLKIMFSYNNKELIINETVPNRFSPKSPDKAHLNLHINSLELGDSAVYFCASSQGTGAGANVLTFGAGSRLTVL.

This clonotype has only a few counts. The genes are TRBV2 and TRBJ2-3; the D gene is possibly TRBD2 (5 bases). V shed 4 bases and J shed 4 bases, with 12 bases lying between them. The CDR3 loop spans 14 amino acids. Germline-derived CDR1 and CDR2 are SNHLY and FYNNEI. CDR3: CASSGPLASDTQYF. Written as DNA, the CDR3 is TGTGCCAGCAGTGGCCCGCTAGCTTCAGATACGCAGTATTTT.

There are many counts of this clonotype. V usage is TRBV5-6 and J usage is TRBJ2-3; D tentatively reads TRBD1 or TRBD2 (5 bases each). The ends were cut back, 1 base at V and 1 base at J, with 13 bases in the middle. There are 16 residues in the CDR3. Germline V gene data show CDR1 as SGHDT and CDR2 as YYEEEE. CDR3 in amino acids: CASSLKVQGRTDTQYF. CDR3 DNA sequence: TGTGCCAGCAGCTTGAAGGTGCAGGGACGCACAGATACGCAGTATTTT.

This clonotype has just a few counts. A read error may explain this, as a much larger clone is one base away. This chain joins TRBV12-3 or TRBV12-4 and TRBJ2-5, with 11 nucleotides matching TRBD2. CDR3 length equals 15 residues. CDR3 bases: TGTGCCGGCAGTTTGGCTAGCGGGGGGCAAGAGACCCAGTACTTC. Amino acid sequence: CAGSLASGGQETQYF.

Points on this clonotype: Relative to the germline gene, one junction end is altered; a read error may explain this. The V and J genes are TRBV28 and TRBJ2-3; 10 bases match TRBD2. The CDR3 has 16 amino acids. CDR1 and CDR2 (germline): MDHEN, SYDVKM. CDR3 nucleotides: TGTGCCAGCAGTGGGGTCGAGCGGGGGGGAACAGAAACGCAGTATTTT. Amino acids: CASSGVERGGTETQYF.

This clonotype showed up many times. V is TRBV7-9 and J is TRBJ2-1, with D perhaps matching TRBD1 or TRBD2 (6 bases each). This CDR3 contains 15 residues. V was pared by 5 bases and J by 11 bases, with 22 bases between. The germline V gene has CDR1 SEHNR and CDR2 FQNEAQ (reference sequence). The CDR3 nucleotides are TGTGCCAGCAGCCTACTAGGGGGACCGGGGGCGAAGCAGTTCTTC. Protein: CASSLLGGPGAKQFF.